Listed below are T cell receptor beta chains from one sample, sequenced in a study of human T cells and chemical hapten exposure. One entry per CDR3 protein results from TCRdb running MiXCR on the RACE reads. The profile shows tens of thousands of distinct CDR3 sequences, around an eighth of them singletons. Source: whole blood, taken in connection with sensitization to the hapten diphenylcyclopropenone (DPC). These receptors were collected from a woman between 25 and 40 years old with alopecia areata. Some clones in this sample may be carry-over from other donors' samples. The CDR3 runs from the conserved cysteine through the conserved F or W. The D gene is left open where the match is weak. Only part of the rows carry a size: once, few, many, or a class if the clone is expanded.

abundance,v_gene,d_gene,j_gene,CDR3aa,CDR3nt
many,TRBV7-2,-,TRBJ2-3,CASSLDLTRAQYF,TGTGCCAGCAGCTTAGACCTTACACGAGCGCAGTATTTT
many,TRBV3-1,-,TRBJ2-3,CASSQGRKSGLDTQYF,TGTGCCAGCAGCCAAGGAAGGAAGTCAGGGTTAGATACGCAGTATTTT
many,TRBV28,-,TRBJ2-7,CASSSIQSTSRVLF,TGTGCCAGCAGTTCAATACAATCGACCTCCAGGGTTCTCTTC
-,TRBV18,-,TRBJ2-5,CASSNREETQYF,TGTGCCAGCTCAAACAGAGAAGAGACCCAGTACTTC
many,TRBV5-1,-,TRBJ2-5,CASRSIETQYF,TGCGCTAGCAGGTCGATCGAGACCCAGTACTTC
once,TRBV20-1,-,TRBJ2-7,CSARDLGQTYF,TGCAGTGCTAGAGACTTGGGCCAGACGTACTTC
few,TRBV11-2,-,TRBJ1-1,CASSSPDWYSPNTEAFF,TGTGCCAGCAGCTCCCCGGATTGGTACTCCCCGAACACTGAAGCTTTCTTT
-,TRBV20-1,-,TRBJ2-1,CSARVSNDEQFF,TGCAGTGCTAGAGTTAGTAACGATGAGCAGTTCTTC
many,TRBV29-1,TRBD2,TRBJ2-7,CSVEGGGGSRSYEQYF,TGCAGCGTTGAAGGTGGAGGCGGGAGTAGGTCCTACGAGCAGTACTTC
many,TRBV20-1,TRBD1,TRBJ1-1,CSARGTGEAFF,TGCAGTGCTAGAGGGACAGGGGAAGCTTTCTTT
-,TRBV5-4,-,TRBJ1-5,CASSRSGEEPQHF,TGTGCCAGCAGCCGATCAGGTGAGGAGCCCCAGCATTTT
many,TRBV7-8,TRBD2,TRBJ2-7,CASSSPLRLAEEPGYEQYF,TGTGCCAGCAGCTCACCACTACGGCTAGCGGAGGAGCCGGGCTACGAGCAGTACTTC
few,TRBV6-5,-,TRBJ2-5,CASRLSTQETQYF,TGTGCCAGCAGGCTATCTACCCAAGAGACCCAGTACTTC
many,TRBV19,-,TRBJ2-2,CATGYRSGELFF,TGTGCAACGGGATACCGGTCCGGGGAGCTGTTTTTT
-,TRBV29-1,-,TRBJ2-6,CSVVRTAFSGANVLTF,TGCAGCGTTGTTAGGACAGCTTTTTCTGGGGCCAACGTCCTGACTTTC
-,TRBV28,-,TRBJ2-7,CASTAGQGGSYEQYF,TGTGCCAGCACCGCTGGTCAGGGTGGGTCCTACGAGCAGTACTTC
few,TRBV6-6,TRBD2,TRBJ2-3,CVTAGGGTDTQYF,TGTGTTACGGCGGGGGGCGGCACAGATACGCAGTATTTT
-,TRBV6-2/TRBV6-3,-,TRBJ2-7,CASRDRVREQNF,TGTGCCAGCCGAGACAGGGTCCGGGAGCAGAACTTC
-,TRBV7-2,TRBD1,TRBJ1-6,CASSIGKDRAYSPLHF,TGTGCCAGCAGCATAGGGAAGGACAGGGCTTATTCACCCCTCCACTTT
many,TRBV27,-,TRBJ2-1,CASSRLGASNEQFF,TGTGCCAGTTCTAGGCTAGGGGCCTCCAATGAGCAGTTCTTC
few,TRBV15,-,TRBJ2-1,CATSSTLALDEQFF,TGTGCCACCAGCAGCACCCTAGCGTTGGATGAGCAGTTCTTC
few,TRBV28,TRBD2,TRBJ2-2,CASSFPRTSGSNTGELFF,TGTGCCAGCAGTTTCCCTCGGACTAGCGGGAGTAATACCGGGGAGCTGTTTTTT
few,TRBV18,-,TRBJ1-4,CASSPQGPTNEKLFF,TGTGCCAGCTCACCCCAGGGACCAACTAATGAAAAACTGTTTTTT
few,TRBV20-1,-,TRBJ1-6,CSARDQTRSPLHF,TGCAGTGCTAGAGATCAGACCCGGTCACCCCTCCACTTT
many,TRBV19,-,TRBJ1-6,CASSILGINSPLHF,TGTGCCAGTAGTATACTTGGAATTAATTCACCCCTCCACTTT
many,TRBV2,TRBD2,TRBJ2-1,CASSESLAGYNEQFF,TGTGCCAGCAGTGAGAGCCTAGCGGGCTACAATGAGCAGTTCTTC
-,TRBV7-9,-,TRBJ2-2,CASRLSVAGELFF,TGTGCCAGCAGACTTAGTGTTGCCGGGGAGCTGTTTTTT
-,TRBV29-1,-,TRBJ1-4,CSVGKRNEKLFF,TGCAGCGTGGGCAAGCGGAATGAAAAACTGTTTTTT
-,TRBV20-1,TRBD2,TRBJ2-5,CSPRGGSGRVAYQETQYF,TGCAGCCCCAGAGGGGGTAGCGGGAGGGTGGCGTACCAAGAGACCCAGTACTTC
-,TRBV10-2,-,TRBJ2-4,CASSDPAGGAKNIQYF,TGCGCCAGCAGTGATCCGGCAGGAGGAGCCAAAAACATTCAGTACTTC
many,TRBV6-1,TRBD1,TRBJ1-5,CASSEAGTGVLPQHF,TGTGCCAGCAGTGAAGCGGGGACAGGGGTTCTGCCCCAGCATTTT
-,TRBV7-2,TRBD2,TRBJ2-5,CASSPGWGGPGETQYF,TGTGCCAGCAGCCCCGGTTGGGGAGGGCCTGGAGAGACCCAGTACTTC
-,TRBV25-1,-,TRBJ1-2,CASSEGVGAYGYTF,TGTGCCAGCAGTGAAGGGGTAGGGGCCTATGGCTACACCTTC
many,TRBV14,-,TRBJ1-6,CASSHRIFNSPLHF,TGTGCCAGCAGCCATCGGATATTTAATTCACCCCTCCACTTT
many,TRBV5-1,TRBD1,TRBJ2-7,CASSSTGSLAGEQYF,TGCGCCAGCAGCTCGACAGGGTCATTGGCTGGAGAGCAGTACTTC
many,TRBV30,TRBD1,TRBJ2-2,CAWRRTGTGELFF,TGTGCCTGGAGGAGGACAGGGACCGGGGAGCTGTTTTTT
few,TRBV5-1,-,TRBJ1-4,CASSRLPGGEKLFF,TGCGCCAGCAGCCGGCTCCCTGGGGGTGAAAAACTGTTTTTT
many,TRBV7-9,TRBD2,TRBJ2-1,CASSPSGVAPNEQFF,TGTGCCAGCAGCCCCAGCGGGGTGGCCCCCAATGAGCAGTTCTTC
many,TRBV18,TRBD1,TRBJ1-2,CASSLDPPTGGYGYTF,TGTGCCAGCTCACTTGACCCACCGACAGGGGGGTATGGCTACACCTTC
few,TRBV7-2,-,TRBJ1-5,CASSRQDYSNQPQHF,TGTGCCAGTAGTAGACAGGATTATAGCAATCAGCCCCAGCATTTT
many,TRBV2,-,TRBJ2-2,CASNAGANTGELFF,TGTGCCAGCAACGCAGGAGCGAACACCGGGGAGCTGTTTTTT
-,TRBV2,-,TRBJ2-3,CASRPTDTQYF,TGTGCCAGCAGACCCACAGATACGCAGTATTTT
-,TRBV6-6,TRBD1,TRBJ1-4,CASSYSKGTGVFNEKLFF,TGTGCCAGCAGTTACTCAAAGGGGACAGGGGTGTTTAATGAAAAACTGTTTTTT
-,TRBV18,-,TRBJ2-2,CASSPMHRVEGPGELFF,TGTGCCAGCTCACCGATGCACAGGGTCGAGGGCCCCGGGGAGCTGTTTTTT
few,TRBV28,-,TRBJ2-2,CASSFRSGELFF,TGTGCCAGCAGTTTCCGGTCCGGGGAGCTGTTTTTT
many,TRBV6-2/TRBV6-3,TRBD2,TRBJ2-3,CASSYATSGLPRGTDTQYF,TGTGCCAGCAGTTACGCTACTAGCGGGTTACCCCGGGGCACAGATACGCAGTATTTT
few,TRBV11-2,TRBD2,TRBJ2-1,CASSQSRLAGDEQFF,TGTGCCAGCAGCCAAAGCCGACTAGCGGGAGATGAGCAGTTCTTC
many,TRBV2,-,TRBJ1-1,CASRETVRAFF,TGTGCCAGCAGAGAGACTGTTCGAGCTTTCTTT
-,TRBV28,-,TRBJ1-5,CASSRLRGLNQPQHF,TGTGCCAGCAGTCGACTCCGGGGCCTCAATCAGCCCCAGCATTTT
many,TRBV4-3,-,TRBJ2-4,CASSQDLSGEVETKNIQYF,TGCGCCAGCAGCCAAGATCTTTCGGGAGAAGTGGAAACCAAAAACATTCAGTACTTC
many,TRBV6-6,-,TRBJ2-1,CASSYGNEQFF,TGTGCCAGCAGTTACGGGAATGAGCAGTTCTTC
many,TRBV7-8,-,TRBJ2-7,CASSLIANSYEQYF,TGTGCCAGCAGCTTGATAGCGAATAGCTACGAGCAGTACTTC
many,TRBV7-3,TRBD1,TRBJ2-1,CASSSTGTDEGYNEQFF,TGTGCCAGCAGCTCGACCGGGACAGACGAGGGGTACAATGAGCAGTTCTTC
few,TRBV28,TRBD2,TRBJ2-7,CASSLVLAGVYEQYF,TGTGCCAGCAGTTTAGTGCTAGCGGGAGTCTACGAGCAGTACTTC
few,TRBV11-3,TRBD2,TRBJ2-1,CASSAGASYNEQFF,TGTGCCAGCTCCGCGGGAGCTTCCTACAATGAGCAGTTCTTC
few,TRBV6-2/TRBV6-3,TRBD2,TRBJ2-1,CASSYPGGLKAYNEQFF,TGTGCCAGCAGTTACCCCGGGGGACTAAAAGCCTACAATGAGCAGTTCTTC
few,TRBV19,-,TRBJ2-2,CASSIRTSTGELFF,TGTGCCAGTAGTATCCGAACAAGCACCGGGGAGCTGTTTTTT
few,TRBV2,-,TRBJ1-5,CASSGGGNQPQHF,TGTGCCAGCAGCGGGGGGGGCAATCAGCCCCAGCATTTT
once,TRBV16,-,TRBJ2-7,CASSQSGEQYF,TGTGCCAGCAGCCAATCGGGAGAGCAGTACTTC
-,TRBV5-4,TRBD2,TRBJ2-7,CASSLGLADFYEQYF,TGTGCCAGCAGCTTGGGGCTAGCGGACTTCTACGAGCAGTACTTC